This T cell receptor (beta chain) was captured in a study of blood T cell repertoires in COVID-19 (TCRdb year 2020). For context, the study as a whole: ImmuneRACE Cohort 3 recovered participants were defined by two consecutive negative NP/OP PCR tests, healthcare professional clearance, or symptom resolution. Samples from collaborators originated in the United States, Italy and Spain and spanned both the acute and convalescent phases of COVID-19. The prospective study material was composed of cDNA or gDNA derived from T cells, B-cell-depleted T cells, or PBMCs. The dataset comprised deeply sampled blood TCRbeta repertoires from subjects exposed to, actively infected with, or recovered from COVID-19. The repertoires were released in a freely available public database meant as a resource for research on the immune response to SARS-CoV-2. Samples came from the ongoing ImmuneRACE study (first 160 participants) plus 1,254 subjects from 6 global collaborators. The sample metadata nearly always contained a de-identified subject ID, COVID-19 status, age in years and sex. Where HLA class I and class II types were available, the types were taken from metadata supplied by the sample provider, not from assay-based typing. The paper as a whole reports these results and caveats: The quantity of clinical and demographic metadata differed by source and by participant and was supplied without curation.

Regarding this clone: The clone's antigen remains unknown. Base qualities were left out, and no much larger clone turns up one base away.

The immunoSEQ Assay, a bias-controlled multiplex PCR, was used to amplify TCRbeta CDR3 regions from genomic DNA. As for how the authors treated the data: The number of nucleated cells in each sample was estimated by amplification of reference gene primers within the assay. To quantify the absolute abundance of each unique TCRbeta CDR3 rearrangement, sequence reads were collapsed and filtered. For each sample, productive Simpson clonality was calculated by taking the square root of Simpson's diversity index across productive rearrangements. TCRdb provides this immuneACCESS table in a form limited to in-frame rearrangements. Some clones are lacking; in checked studies, under half of them reflect an unresolved V gene, and why the rest are absent is not known. The V and J calls and the clone size are those of that table, but D and trimming were determined from the DNA. This sample lists about 170,000 clones; roughly 85% were detected once. The top ten clones comprise 15% to 20% of the sample.

In the prospective study, participants were 18 to 89 years old, resided in about two dozen geographic areas of the United States, and were enrolled through a virtual design. In the prospective study, cohorts were assigned on the basis of participant-reported clinical history obtained from a screening survey and a study questionnaire. In the prospective study, whole blood, serum and a nasopharyngeal or oropharyngeal swab were collected from each participant by mobile phlebotomists. Over an approximately two-month period, participants in the prospective study had the option of providing additional blood draws and questionnaires. Prospective study blood samples were shipped either frozen or at room temperature before DNA extraction. V has 5 bases trimmed and J has 5 bases trimmed; junction bases matching no gene number 7. The germline V gene supplies CDR1 SGHTA and CDR2 FQGNSA. The CDR3 holds 15 amino acids from the cysteine to the phenylalanine. Only CDR3 DNA is held: 45 bases, read in frame from base 1.

The material sequenced was PBMCs or T cells enriched from blood (not recorded which). The sequence was collected from a woman between 65 and 79 years old in a cohort exposed to, infected with or recovered from COVID-19 (not recorded which). The rearranged chain carries TRBV7-2 and TRBJ2-1, and 9 bases in between align with TRBD2. In nucleotide form, the sequence is TGTGCCAGCAGCCGGGCGGGAGGGGCCCACAATGAGCAGTTCTTC. Translated, this gives CASSRAGGAHNEQFF.